This TCR beta chain is from a study of blood T cell repertoires in COVID-19. Study-level background: Sample material is recorded as cDNA or gDNA derived from T cells, B-cell-depleted T cells, or PBMCs.

As originally analysed: Estimation of nucleated cell counts relied on the amplification of reference gene primers. Profiled with immunoSEQ multiplex PCR; TCRdb holds only in-frame clones, not every one. V and J calls and clone size are given by that table; D and trimming were obtained from the DNA. Of fewer than 350,000 clones listed, 81% were seen once; the top ten hold under 3%. The CDR3 runs to 14 residues. V was shortened by 0 bases and J by 4 bases, with 7 bases between the two germline ends. CDR1 and CDR2 (germline): SGHDT, YYEEEE. The TCR originated in a woman aged 55 to 70 with active or convalescent COVID-19. The chain couples TRBV5-6 to TRBJ1-4; D not certain. Sequenced input: peripheral blood. CDR3 loop: CASSLGQRNEKLFF. The CDR3 DNA reads TGTGCCAGCAGCTTGGGGCAGCGTAATGAAAAACTGTTTTTT. Looking up the rest from reference TRBV5-6 and TRBJ1-4 gives the full variable domain: DAGVTQSPTHLIKTRGQQVTLRCSPKSGHDTVSWYQQALGQGPQFIFQYYEEEERQRGNFPDRFSGHQFPNYSSELNVNALLLGDSALYLCASSLGQRNEKLFFGSGTQLSVL.